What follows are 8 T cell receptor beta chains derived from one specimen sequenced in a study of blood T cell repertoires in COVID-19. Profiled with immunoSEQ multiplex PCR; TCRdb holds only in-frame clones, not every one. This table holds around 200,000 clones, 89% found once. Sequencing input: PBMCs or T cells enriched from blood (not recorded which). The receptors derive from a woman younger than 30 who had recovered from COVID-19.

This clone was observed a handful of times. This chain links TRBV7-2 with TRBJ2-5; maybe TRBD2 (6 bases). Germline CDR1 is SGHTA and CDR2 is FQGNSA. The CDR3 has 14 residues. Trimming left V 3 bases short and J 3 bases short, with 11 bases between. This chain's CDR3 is CASSFGDSKETQYF. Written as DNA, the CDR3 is TGTGCCAGCAGCTTCGGGGACTCAAAAGAGACCCAGTACTTC. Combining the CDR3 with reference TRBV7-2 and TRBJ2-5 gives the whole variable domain GAGVSQSPSNKVTEKGKDVELRCDPISGHTALYWYRQSLGQGLEFLIYFQGNSAPDKSGLPSDRFSAERTGGSVSTLTIQRTQQEDSAVYLCASSFGDSKETQYFGPGTRLLVL.

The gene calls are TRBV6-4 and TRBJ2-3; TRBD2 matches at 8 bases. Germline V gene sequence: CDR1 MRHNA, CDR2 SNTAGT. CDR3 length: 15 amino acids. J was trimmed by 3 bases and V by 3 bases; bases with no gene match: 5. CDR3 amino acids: CASSEGAGETDTQYF. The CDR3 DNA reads TGTGCCAGCAGTGAAGGAGCGGGAGAAACAGATACGCAGTATTTT.

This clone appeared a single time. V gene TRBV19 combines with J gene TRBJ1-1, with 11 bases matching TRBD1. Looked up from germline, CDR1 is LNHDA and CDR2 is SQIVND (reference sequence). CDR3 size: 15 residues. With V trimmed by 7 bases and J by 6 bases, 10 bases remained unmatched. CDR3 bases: TGTGCCAGTATATTAGGACAGGGGGCAGGAGCTGAAGCTTTCTTT. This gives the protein CASILGQGAGAEAFF.

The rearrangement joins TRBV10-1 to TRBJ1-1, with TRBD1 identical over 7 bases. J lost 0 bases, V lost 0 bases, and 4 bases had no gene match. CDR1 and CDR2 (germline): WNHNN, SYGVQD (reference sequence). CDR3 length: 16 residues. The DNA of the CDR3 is TGCGCCAGCAGTGAGTCCGGGGACAGTTTGAACACTGAAGCTTTCTTT. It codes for CASSESGDSLNTEAFF.

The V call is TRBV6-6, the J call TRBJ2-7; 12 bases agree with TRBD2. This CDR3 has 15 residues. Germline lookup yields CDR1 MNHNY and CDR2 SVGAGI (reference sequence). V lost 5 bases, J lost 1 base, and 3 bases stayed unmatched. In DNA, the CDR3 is TGTGCCAGCAGTGAGACTAGCGGGAGATCCTACGAGCAGTACTTC. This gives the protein CASSETSGRSYEQYF.

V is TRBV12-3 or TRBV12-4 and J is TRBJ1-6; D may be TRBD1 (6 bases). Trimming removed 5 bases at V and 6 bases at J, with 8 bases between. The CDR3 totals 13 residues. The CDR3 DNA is TGTGCCAGCAGTGTGGACAGTAATTCACCCCTCCACTTT. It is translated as CASSVDSNSPLHF.

The CDR3 protein is CATSMEVTLGYTF. In DNA, the CDR3 is TGTGCCACGTCGATGGAGGTTACTTTGGGCTACACCTTC. J is TRBJ1-2 and V is TRBV2; no clear D gene. The germline V gene encodes CDR1 SNHLY and CDR2 FYNNEI. Trimming shortened V by 10 bases and J by 8 bases, and 20 bases separated the two germline ends. The CDR3 runs to 13 residues.

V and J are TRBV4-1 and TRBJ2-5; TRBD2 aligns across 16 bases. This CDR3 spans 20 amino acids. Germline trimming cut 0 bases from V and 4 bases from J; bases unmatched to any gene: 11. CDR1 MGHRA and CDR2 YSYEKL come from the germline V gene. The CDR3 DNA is TGCGCCAGCAGCCAAGATCGAGGGACTAGCGGGAGGGCGGATCGAGAGACCCAGTACTTC. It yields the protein CASSQDRGTSGRADRETQYF.